The entry below gives a single TCR beta chain sequence along with its context. This entry is derived from a study of blood T cell repertoires in COVID-19. Whole-study context: The study drew acute and convalescent COVID-19 samples from the United States, Italy and Spain. Sample material is recorded as cDNA or gDNA derived from T cells, B-cell-depleted T cells, or PBMCs.

Generated by immunoSEQ multiplex PCR, the TCRdb table keeps only in-frame clones and is missing some. The table includes some 40,000 clones, around 89% detected once. V was pared by 1 base and J by 1 base, with 14 bases between. The length of the CDR3 is 18 residues. Germline assignment: CDR1 LNHNV and CDR2 YYDKDF (reference sequence). Sequencing was performed on peripheral blood. The receptor comes from a human donor in a cohort sampled during active COVID-19. The chain links TRBV15 to TRBJ2-6, with D possibly being TRBD1 (6 bases). For the CDR3, the DNA is TGTGCCACCAGCAGAGTAGAAACAGGGAGTTCTGGGGCCAACGTCCTGACTTTC. Protein product: CATSRVETGSSGANVLTF.